The 5 T cell receptor beta chains below all came from one sample that was sequenced in a study of blood T cell dynamics during melanoma immunotherapy. The repertoire was sequenced with immunoSEQ multiplex PCR; TCRdb's copy has only in-frame clones and lacks some. The sample records more than 10,000 clones, approximately 88% being singletons. Time point reported: pre-treatment baseline. The sample here was blood, taken from a patient treated with checkpoint blockade. The source of these receptors is a human donor with melanoma.

This clone has only a few counts. The chain uses TRBV2 and TRBJ1-1; 7 nucleotides align to TRBD1. V dropped 5 bases and J dropped 0; count of bases not matched to a gene: 3. This CDR3 region has 14 residues. Germline CDR1 is SNHLY and CDR2 is FYNNEI. The DNA of the CDR3 is TGTGCCAGCAGTCGACAGGGCTTGAACACTGAAGCTTTCTTT. It codes for CASSRQGLNTEAFF.

This clone was counted a few times. CDR3: CASSLGATYEQYF. The CDR3 bases are TGTGCCAGCAGTTTAGGAGCGACCTACGAGCAGTACTTC. The chain recombines TRBV27 with TRBJ2-7; D unclear. Trimming removed 2 bases from V and 2 bases from J, with 7 bases in between. The length of the CDR3 is 13 residues. Germline V gene lookup returns CDR1 MNHEY and CDR2 SMNVEV (reference sequence).

V usage is TRBV2 and J usage is TRBJ2-3, with 7 bases fitting TRBD1. The CDR3 is made up of 13 amino acids. Looked up from germline, CDR1 is SNHLY and CDR2 is FYNNEI. V shed 4 bases, J shed 5 bases, and the junction held 3 bases outside the gene matches. CDR3 sequence reads: CASSGQGEDTQYF. The CDR3 DNA is TGTGCCAGCAGTGGACAGGGCGAAGATACGCAGTATTTT.

CDR3 DNA sequence: TGTGCCAGCAAAGGGACAATCGGAAACACCATATATTTT. Translation: CASKGTIGNTIYF. V usage is TRBV18 and J usage is TRBJ1-3, with D perhaps TRBD1 (6 bases). Looked up from germline, CDR1 is KGHSH and CDR2 is LQKENI. Trimming removed 8 bases from V and 4 bases from J, with 12 bases in between. The CDR3 loop spans 13 amino acids.

V gene TRBV19 combines with J gene TRBJ2-2; D unclear. V shed 3 bases and J shed 0 bases, with 8 bases lying between them. Per germline, CDR1 LNHDA and CDR2 SQIVND (reference sequence). The CDR3 runs 15 residues. CDR3: CASSIANTNTGELFF. The CDR3 DNA sequence: TGTGCCAGTAGTATCGCGAATACGAACACCGGGGAGCTGTTTTTT.